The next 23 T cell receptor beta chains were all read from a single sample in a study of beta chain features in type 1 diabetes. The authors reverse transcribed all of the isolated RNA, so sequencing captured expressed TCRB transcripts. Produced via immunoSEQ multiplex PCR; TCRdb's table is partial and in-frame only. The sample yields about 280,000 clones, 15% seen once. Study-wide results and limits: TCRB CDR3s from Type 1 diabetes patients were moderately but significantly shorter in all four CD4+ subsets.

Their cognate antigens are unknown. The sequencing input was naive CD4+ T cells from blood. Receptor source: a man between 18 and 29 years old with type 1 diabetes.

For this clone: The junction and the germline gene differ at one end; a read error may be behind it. This CDR3 is CASSQRQGLGEKLFF. Here the CDR3 DNA reads TGCGCCAGCAGCCAACGACAGGGTCTTGGGGAAAAACTGTTTTTT. This rearrangement joins TRBV7-9 to TRBJ1-4; 7 nucleotides align to TRBD1. This CDR3 is built from 15 residues. Germline V gene sequence: CDR1 SEHNR, CDR2 FQNEAQ (reference sequence).

The CDR3, as DNA: TGTGCCAGCAGCTTCGCAGGCTCCGAGGAGCAGTACTTC. This encodes CASSFAGSEEQYF. The rearrangement uses TRBV5-6 and TRBJ2-7, with D uncertain. Germline CDR1 is SGHDT and CDR2 is YYEEEE. The CDR3 is 13 residues long. The V end lost 2 bases, the J end lost 7 bases, and 13 bases lay between the germline ends.

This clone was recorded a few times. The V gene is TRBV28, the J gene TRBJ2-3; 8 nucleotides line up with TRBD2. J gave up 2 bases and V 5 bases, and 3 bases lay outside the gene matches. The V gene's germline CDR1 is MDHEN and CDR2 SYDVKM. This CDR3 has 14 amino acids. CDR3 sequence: CASSPGGFTDTQYF. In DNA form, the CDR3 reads TGTGCCAGCAGTCCGGGGGGGTTCACAGATACGCAGTATTTT.

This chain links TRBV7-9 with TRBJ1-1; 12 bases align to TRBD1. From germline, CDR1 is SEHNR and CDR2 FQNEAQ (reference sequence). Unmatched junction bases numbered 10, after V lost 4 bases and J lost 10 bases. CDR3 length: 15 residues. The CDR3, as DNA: TGTGCCAGCAGCTCCGGGACAGGGGGCAATCGCGGAGCTTTCTTT. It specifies CASSSGTGGNRGAFF. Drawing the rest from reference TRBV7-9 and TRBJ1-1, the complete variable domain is DTGVSQNPRHKITKRGQNVTFRCDPISEHNRLYWYRQTLGQGPEFLTYFQNEAQLEKSRLLSDRFSAERPKGSFSTLEIQRTEQGDSAMYLCASSSGTGGNRGAFFGQGTRLTVV.

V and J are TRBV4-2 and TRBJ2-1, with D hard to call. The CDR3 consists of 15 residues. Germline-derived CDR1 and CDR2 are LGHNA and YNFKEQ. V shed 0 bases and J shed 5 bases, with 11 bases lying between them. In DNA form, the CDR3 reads TGTGCCAGCAGCCAAGATTGGAGAAACCACAATGAGCAGTTCTTC. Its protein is CASSQDWRNHNEQFF.

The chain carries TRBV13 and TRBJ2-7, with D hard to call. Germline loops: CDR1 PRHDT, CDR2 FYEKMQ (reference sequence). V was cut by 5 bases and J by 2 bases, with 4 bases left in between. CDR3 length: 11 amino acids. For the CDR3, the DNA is TGTGCCAGCAGCCGTACCTACGAGCAGTACTTC. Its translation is CASSRTYEQYF.

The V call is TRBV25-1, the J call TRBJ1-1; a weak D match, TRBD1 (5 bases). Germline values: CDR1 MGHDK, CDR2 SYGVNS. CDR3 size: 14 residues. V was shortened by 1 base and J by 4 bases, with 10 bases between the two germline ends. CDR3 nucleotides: TGTGCCAGCAGTGAATGGGCAGGGTCCACTGAAGCTTTCTTT. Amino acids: CASSEWAGSTEAFF. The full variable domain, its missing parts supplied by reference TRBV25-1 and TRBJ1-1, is EADIYQTPRYLVIGTGKKITLECSQTMGHDKMYWYQQDPGMELHLIHYSYGVNSTEKGDLSSESTVSRIRTEHFPLTLESARPSHTSQYLCASSEWAGSTEAFFGQGTRLTVV.

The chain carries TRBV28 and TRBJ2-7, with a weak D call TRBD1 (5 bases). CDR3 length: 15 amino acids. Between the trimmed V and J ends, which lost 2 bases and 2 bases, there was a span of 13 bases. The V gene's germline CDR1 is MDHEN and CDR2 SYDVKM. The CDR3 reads CASSLSTGLTYEQYF. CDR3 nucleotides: TGTGCCAGCAGTTTAAGTACAGGCCTTACCTACGAGCAGTACTTC.

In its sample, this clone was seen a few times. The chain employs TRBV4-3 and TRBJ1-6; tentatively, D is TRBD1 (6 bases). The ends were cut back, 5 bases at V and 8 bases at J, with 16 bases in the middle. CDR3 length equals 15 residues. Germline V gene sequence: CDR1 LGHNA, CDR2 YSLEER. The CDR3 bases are TGCGCCAGCAGCGAGACGACAGGCACGCATTCACCCCTCCACTTT. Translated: CASSETTGTHSPLHF.

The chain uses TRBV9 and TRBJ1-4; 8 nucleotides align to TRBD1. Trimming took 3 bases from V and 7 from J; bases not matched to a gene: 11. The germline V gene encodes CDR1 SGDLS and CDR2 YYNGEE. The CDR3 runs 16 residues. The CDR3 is CASSENQGAKGEKLFF. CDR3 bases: TGTGCCAGCAGCGAGAACCAGGGGGCTAAGGGTGAAAAACTGTTTTTT.

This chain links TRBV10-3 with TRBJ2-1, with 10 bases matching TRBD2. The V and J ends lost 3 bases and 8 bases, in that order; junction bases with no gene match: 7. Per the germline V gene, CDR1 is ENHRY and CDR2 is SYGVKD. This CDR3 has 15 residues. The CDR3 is CAISEQAGGIDEQFF. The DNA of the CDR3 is TGTGCCATCAGTGAACAAGCGGGGGGGATCGATGAGCAGTTCTTC.

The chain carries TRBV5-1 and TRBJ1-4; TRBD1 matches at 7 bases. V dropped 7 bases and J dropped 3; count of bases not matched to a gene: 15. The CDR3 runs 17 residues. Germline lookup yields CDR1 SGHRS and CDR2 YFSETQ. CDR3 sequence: CASPHPSRQGSNEKLFF. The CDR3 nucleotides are TGCGCCAGCCCTCATCCTTCTAGACAGGGATCTAATGAAAAACTGTTTTTT.

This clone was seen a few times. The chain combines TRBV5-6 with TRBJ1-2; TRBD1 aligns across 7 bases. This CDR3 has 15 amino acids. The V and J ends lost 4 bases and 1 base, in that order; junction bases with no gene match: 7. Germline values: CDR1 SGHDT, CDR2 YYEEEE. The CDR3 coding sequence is TGTGCCAGCAGCCGGGCGACAGGGAGTAACTATGGCTACACCTTC. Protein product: CASSRATGSNYGYTF.

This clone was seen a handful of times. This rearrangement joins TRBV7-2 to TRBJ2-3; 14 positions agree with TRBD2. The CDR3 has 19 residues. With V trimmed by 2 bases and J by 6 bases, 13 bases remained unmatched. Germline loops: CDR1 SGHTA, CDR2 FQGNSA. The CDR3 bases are TGTGCCAGCAGCTTACATATCGCGGGACTAGCGGGGGCGAGCGATACGCAGTATTTT. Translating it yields CASSLHIAGLAGASDTQYF.

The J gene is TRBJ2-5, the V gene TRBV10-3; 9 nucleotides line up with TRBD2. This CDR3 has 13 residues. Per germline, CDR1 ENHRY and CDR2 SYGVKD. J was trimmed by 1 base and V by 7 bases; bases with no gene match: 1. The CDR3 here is CAIKGLAQETQYF. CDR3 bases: TGTGCCATCAAGGGACTAGCCCAAGAGACCCAGTACTTC.

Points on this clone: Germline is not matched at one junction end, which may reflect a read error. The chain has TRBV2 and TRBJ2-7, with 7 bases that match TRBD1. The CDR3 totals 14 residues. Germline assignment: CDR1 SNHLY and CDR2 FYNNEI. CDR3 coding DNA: TGTGCCAGCAGGGAAGATTTACAGGGGTACGAGCAGTACTTC. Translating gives CASREDLQGYEQYF.

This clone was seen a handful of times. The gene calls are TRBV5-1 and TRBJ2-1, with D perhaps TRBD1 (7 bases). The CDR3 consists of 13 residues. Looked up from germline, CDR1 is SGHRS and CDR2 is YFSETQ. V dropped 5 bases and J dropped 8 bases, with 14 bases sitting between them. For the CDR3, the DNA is TGCGCCAGCAGTCGGGGGCAGGGGGATGAGCAGTTCTTC. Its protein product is CASSRGQGDEQFF.

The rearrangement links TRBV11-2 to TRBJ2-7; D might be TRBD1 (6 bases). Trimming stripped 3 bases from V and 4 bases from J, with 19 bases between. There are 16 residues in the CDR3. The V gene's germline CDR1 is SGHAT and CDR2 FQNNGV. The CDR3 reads CASSFLVGAQGYEQYF. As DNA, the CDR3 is TGTGCCAGCAGCTTCTTGGTAGGGGCCCAGGGGTACGAGCAGTACTTC.

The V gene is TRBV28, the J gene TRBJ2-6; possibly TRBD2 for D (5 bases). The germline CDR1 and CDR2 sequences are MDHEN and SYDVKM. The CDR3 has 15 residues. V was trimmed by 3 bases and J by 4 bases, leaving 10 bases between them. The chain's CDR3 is CASSFSGSGANVLTF. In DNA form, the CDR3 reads TGTGCCAGCAGTTTTTCGGGGTCAGGGGCCAACGTCCTGACTTTC.

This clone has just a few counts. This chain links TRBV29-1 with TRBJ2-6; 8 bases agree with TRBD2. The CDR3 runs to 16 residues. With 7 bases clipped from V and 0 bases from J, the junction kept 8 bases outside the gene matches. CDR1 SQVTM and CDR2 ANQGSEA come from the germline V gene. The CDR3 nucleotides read TGCAGCGCCCCCGGGGGGGGTCGCTCTGGGGCCAACGTCCTGACTTTC. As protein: CSAPGGGRSGANVLTF. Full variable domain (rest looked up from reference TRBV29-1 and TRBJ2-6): SAVISQKPSRDICQRGTSLTIQCQVDSQVTMMFWYRQQPGQSLTLIATANQGSEATYESGFVIDKFPISRPNLTFSTLTVSNMSPEDSSIYLCSAPGGGRSGANVLTFGAGSRLTVL.

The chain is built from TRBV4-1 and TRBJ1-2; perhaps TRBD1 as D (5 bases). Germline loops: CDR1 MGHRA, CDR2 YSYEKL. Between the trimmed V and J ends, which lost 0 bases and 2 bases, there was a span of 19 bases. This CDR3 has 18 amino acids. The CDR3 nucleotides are TGCGCCAGCAGCCAAGAGTTAGGGTGGAGACAGACGAACTATGGCTACACCTTC. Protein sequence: CASSQELGWRQTNYGYTF.

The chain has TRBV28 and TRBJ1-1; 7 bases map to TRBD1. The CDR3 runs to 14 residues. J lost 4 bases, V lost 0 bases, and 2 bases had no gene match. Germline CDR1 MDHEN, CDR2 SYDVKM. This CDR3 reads CASSLWAGGTEAFF. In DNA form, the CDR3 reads TGTGCCAGCAGTTTATGGGCAGGGGGCACTGAAGCTTTCTTT.

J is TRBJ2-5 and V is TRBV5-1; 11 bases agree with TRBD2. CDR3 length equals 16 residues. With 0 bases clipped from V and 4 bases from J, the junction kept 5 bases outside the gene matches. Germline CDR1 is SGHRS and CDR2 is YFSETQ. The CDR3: CASSLVASGRLETQYF. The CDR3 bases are TGCGCCAGCAGCTTGGTAGCTAGCGGGAGGTTAGAGACCCAGTACTTC. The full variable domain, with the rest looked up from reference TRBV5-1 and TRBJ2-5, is KAGVTQTPRYLIKTRGQQVTLSCSPISGHRSVSWYQQTPGQGLQFLFEYFSETQRNKGNFPGRFSGRQFSNSRSEMNVSTLELGDSALYLCASSLVASGRLETQYFGPGTRLLVL.